What follows are 29 T cell receptor beta chains derived from one specimen sequenced in a study of blood T cell repertoires in COVID-19. Method: immunoSEQ multiplex PCR; TCRdb's copy keeps in-frame clones and lacks some. The repertoire holds around 150,000 clones, 80% to 90% seen once, with roughly a tenth in the top ten. Material for sequencing was peripheral blood. The receptors originated from a man aged 60-69 years with active or convalescent COVID-19.

This chain joins TRBV24-1 and TRBJ2-5, with D tentatively TRBD2 (6 bases). CDR1 is KGHDR and CDR2 is SFDVKD in the germline V gene. Trimming stripped 4 bases from V and 5 bases from J, with 22 bases between. The CDR3 covers 17 residues. Written as DNA, the CDR3 is TGTGCCACCAGTGACCCCCGGGAGCAGGCCCAAAGGGAGACCCAGTACTTC. As protein: CATSDPREQAQRETQYF.

The V call is TRBV25-1, the J call TRBJ2-3; TRBD2 is a possible D gene (6 bases). The CDR3 runs to 15 residues. The germline CDR1 and CDR2 sequences are MGHDK and SYGVNS. The V and J ends lost 3 bases and 3 bases respectively, with 13 bases between them. The CDR3 coding sequence is TGTGCCAGCAGTGACCTAGCGAGGCTGACAGATACGCAGTATTTT. This sequence encodes CASSDLARLTDTQYF.

This rearrangement joins TRBV7-6 to TRBJ2-7; TRBD1 aligns across 9 bases. The CDR3 loop spans 15 amino acids. V trimming: 1 base; J trimming: 5 bases; junction bases outside the gene matches: 6. Germline V CDR1 and CDR2: SGHVS, FNYEAQ. DNA of the CDR3: TGTGCCAGCAGCTTAGTAGGGACAGGGATCAACGAGCAGTACTTC. Protein sequence: CASSLVGTGINEQYF.

The V and J genes are TRBV27 and TRBJ2-7, with TRBD2 matching 13 bases. The V gene end was trimmed by 5 bases and the J gene end by 3 bases; junction bases not matched to a gene: 4. This CDR3 is 15 amino acids long. The germline CDR1 and CDR2 sequences are MNHEY and SMNVEV (reference sequence). The DNA of the CDR3 is TGTGCCAGCAGTCCGGGACTAGCGGGATACTACGAGCAGTACTTC. Its protein is CASSPGLAGYYEQYF.

The chain joins TRBV11-2 to TRBJ2-7; tentatively, D is TRBD2 (6 bases). Germline values: CDR1 SGHAT, CDR2 FQNNGV. V was shortened by 3 bases and J by 0 bases, with 9 bases between the two germline ends. The CDR3 has 14 amino acids. The CDR3: CASSLGGSSYEQYF. The CDR3 bases are TGTGCCAGCAGCTTGGGGGGTAGCTCCTACGAGCAGTACTTC. Combining the CDR3 with reference TRBV11-2 and TRBJ2-7 gives the whole variable domain EAGVAQSPRYKIIEKRQSVAFWCNPISGHATLYWYQQILGQGPKLLIQFQNNGVVDDSQLPKDRFSAERLKGVDSTLKIQPAKLEDSAVYLCASSLGGSSYEQYFGPGTRLTVT.

The chain links TRBV24-1 to TRBJ1-4; 7 bases are shared with TRBD1. With 5 bases clipped from V and 8 bases from J, the junction kept 10 bases outside the gene matches. The V gene's germline CDR1 is KGHDR and CDR2 SFDVKD. The CDR3 is 15 amino acids. The CDR3 region has the DNA TGTGCCACCAGTGTTTCGGCAGGGGGGAGAGAAAAACTGTTTTTT. Amino acids: CATSVSAGGREKLFF.

The chain joins TRBV11-2 to TRBJ1-6; D is perhaps TRBD1 (5 bases). Trimming shortened V by 5 bases and J by 7 bases, and 15 bases separated the two germline ends. CDR3 length equals 15 residues. Germline lookup yields CDR1 SGHAT and CDR2 FQNNGV. The CDR3 DNA sequence: TGTGCCAGCAGCCCGGGGACTCTACTGAATTCACCCCTCCACTTT. It encodes CASSPGTLLNSPLHF.

This sequence joins TRBV19 and TRBJ2-7, with D perhaps TRBD2 (6 bases). This CDR3 contains 14 residues. Trimming cost V 5 bases and J 2 bases, with 13 bases left between them. The germline gives CDR1 LNHDA, CDR2 SQIVND (reference sequence). CDR3 bases: TGTGCCAGTAGTCCCGGAGGGCCTCCCTACGAGCAGTACTTC. Its translation: CASSPGGPPYEQYF.

This clone was observed once. The gene calls are TRBV12-3 or TRBV12-4 and TRBJ2-5; D perhaps matches TRBD2 (6 bases). The CDR3 is 13 amino acids. Between the trimmed V and J ends, which lost 8 bases and 7 bases, there was a span of 17 bases. This CDR3 is CASRGARAGTQYF. The CDR3 DNA reads as TGTGCCAGCCGCGGGGCCAGGGCCGGGACCCAGTACTTC.

The chain links TRBV7-9 to TRBJ2-5; D may be TRBD1 (6 bases). There are 14 residues in the CDR3. The V and J ends lost 0 bases and 5 bases respectively, with 10 bases between them. Germline V CDR1 and CDR2: SEHNR, FQNEAQ (reference sequence). The CDR3 nucleotides are TGTGCCAGCAGCTTAGCGACAGGCCGGGAGACCCAGTACTTC. Translation: CASSLATGRETQYF.

The chain employs TRBV6-5 and TRBJ1-6; 9 bases are shared with TRBD1. The CDR3 runs to 12 residues. V lost 7 bases and J lost 9; bases outside the gene matches: 1. The germline CDR1 and CDR2 sequences are MNHEY and SVGAGI. Written as DNA, the CDR3 is TGTGCCAGCAAACAGGGGGCTTCACCCCTCCACTTT. It encodes CASKQGASPLHF.

The chain carries TRBV9 and TRBJ1-1; D not resolved. From germline, CDR1 is SGDLS and CDR2 YYNGEE. The CDR3 is 15 amino acids. V was pared by 4 bases and J by 0 bases, with 13 bases between. The CDR3 DNA reads TGTGCCAGCAGCTTAACAGACACATTGAACACTGAAGCTTTCTTT. Protein: CASSLTDTLNTEAFF.

The chain has TRBV5-1 and TRBJ2-6, with TRBD1 identical over 7 bases. This CDR3 is built from 15 residues. After removal of 4 bases from V and 0 bases from J, the junction contained 1 base not matched to a gene. CDR1 is SGHRS and CDR2 is YFSETQ in the germline V gene. The CDR3 protein is CASSPGGSGANVLTF. CDR3 bases: TGCGCCAGCAGCCCAGGGGGCTCTGGGGCCAACGTCCTGACTTTC.

The rearrangement links TRBV5-4 to TRBJ2-3; TRBD2 matches at 11 bases. V shed 4 bases and J 1 base; nucleotides not matched to a gene: 5. The germline CDR1 and CDR2 sequences are SGHNT and YYREEE (reference sequence). The CDR3 extends over 16 amino acids. The CDR3 bases are TGTGCCAGCAGCCGAGGACTAGCGGGTCGCACAGATACGCAGTATTTT. It codes for CASSRGLAGRTDTQYF.

This chain joins TRBV28 and TRBJ1-5; TRBD1 matches 9 bases. V was pared by 3 bases and J by 0 bases, with 6 bases of the junction left unmatched. The CDR3 is 17 amino acids. In germline, CDR1 is MDHEN, CDR2 SYDVKM. The CDR3, as DNA: TGTGCCAGCAGTTTTCGGACAGGGGCTGGTAGCAATCAGCCCCAGCATTTT. This translates into CASSFRTGAGSNQPQHF.

The genes are TRBV27 and TRBJ2-6, with D hard to call. Germline lookup yields CDR1 MNHEY and CDR2 SMNVEV (reference sequence). V was pared by 6 bases and J by 0 bases, with 6 bases between. The CDR3 has 14 amino acids. CDR3 DNA sequence: TGTGCCAGCAGACAGACCTCTGGGGCCAACGTCCTGACTTTC. Its translation is CASRQTSGANVLTF.

CDR3 protein: CASSVEDSRNQPQHF. CDR3 bases: TGTGCCAGCAGTGTGGAGGACAGTCGCAATCAGCCCCAGCATTTT. V and J are TRBV2 and TRBJ1-5; D perhaps matches TRBD1 (6 bases). Germline V gene sequence: CDR1 SNHLY, CDR2 FYNNEI. This CDR3 contains 15 residues. V gave up 4 bases and J gave up 2 bases, with 12 bases separating them.

The CDR3: CASSLALLSRQGRNTIYF. CDR3 coding DNA: TGTGCCAGCAGCTTAGCGCTATTATCCCGACAGGGAAGAAACACCATATATTTT. The J gene is TRBJ1-3, the V gene TRBV11-2, with 7 bases fitting TRBD1. The CDR3 length is 18 residues. The J segment lost 5 bases and the V segment lost 1 base, leaving 14 bases of the junction unmatched. Per germline, CDR1 SGHAT and CDR2 FQNNGV.

The chain carries TRBV5-1 and TRBJ2-1; maybe TRBD2 (6 bases). V lost 0 bases, J lost 3 bases, and 13 bases lay in between. This CDR3 is 16 amino acids long. Germline values: CDR1 SGHRS, CDR2 YFSETQ. CDR3 DNA sequence: TGCGCCAGCAGCTTGGCCCCGGGAGAGAACTACAATGAGCAGTTCTTC. This translates into CASSLAPGENYNEQFF.

A single count supports this clone. The chain employs TRBV21-1 and TRBJ1-5; the table's D call, TRBD1, was not checked against the DNA. TRBV21-1 is labeled a pseudogene. CDR3 length: 15 residues. CDR3 residues: CASSTDRGGNQPQHF. Here the CDR3 DNA reads TGTGCCAGCAGCACGGACAGGGGAGGGAATCAGCCCCAGCATTTT.

Written as DNA, the CDR3 is TGTGCCAGCAGTGTAACCAATAGCGTAAGCTCCTACAATGAGCAGTTCTTC. It specifies CASSVTNSVSSYNEQFF. The chain combines TRBV6-1 with TRBJ2-1, with a weak D call TRBD2 (5 bases). Trimming removed 4 bases from V and 0 bases from J, with 16 bases in between. Germline loops: CDR1 MNHNS, CDR2 SASEGT. The CDR3 is 17 residues long.

This clone came up once. The V and J genes are TRBV6-5 and TRBJ1-1, with 7 bases that match TRBD1. With 4 bases clipped from V and 3 bases from J, the junction kept 8 bases outside the gene matches. The CDR3 extends over 15 amino acids. Germline V gives CDR1 MNHEY, CDR2 SVGAGI. DNA of the CDR3: TGTGCCAGCAGTTTTGGACAGGTGATGTACACTGAAGCTTTCTTT. Its protein product is CASSFGQVMYTEAFF.

The chain employs TRBV27 and TRBJ2-1; weak D call: TRBD1 (5 bases). The CDR3 totals 13 residues. Trimming took off 6 bases at V and 4 bases at J, with 10 bases between the two ends. The V gene's germline CDR1 is MNHEY and CDR2 SMNVEV (reference sequence). Here the CDR3 reads CASRGRPYNEQFF. DNA for the CDR3: TGTGCCAGCAGGGGGCGACCGTACAATGAGCAGTTCTTC.

In DNA form, the CDR3 reads TGTGCCAGCAGATTCTTGGGCGGGCGCTCCTACAATGAGCAGTTCTTC. It yields the protein CASRFLGGRSYNEQFF. This chain connects TRBV11-2 to TRBJ2-1; D may be TRBD2 (5 bases). V was cut by 6 bases and J by 0 bases, with 15 bases left in between. Looked up from germline, CDR1 is SGHAT and CDR2 is FQNNGV. CDR3 length: 16 residues.

The chain links TRBV11-2 to TRBJ2-7; D may be TRBD1 (6 bases). The length of the CDR3 is 13 residues. The V end lost 5 bases, the J end lost 2 bases, and 10 bases lay between the germline ends. Germline assignment: CDR1 SGHAT and CDR2 FQNNGV. CDR3 sequence: CASSLGQTYEQYF. The CDR3 region has the DNA TGTGCCAGCAGCCTCGGACAGACCTACGAGCAGTACTTC. Filled out from reference TRBV11-2 and TRBJ2-7, the complete variable domain reads EAGVAQSPRYKIIEKRQSVAFWCNPISGHATLYWYQQILGQGPKLLIQFQNNGVVDDSQLPKDRFSAERLKGVDSTLKIQPAKLEDSAVYLCASSLGQTYEQYFGPGTRLTVT.

In its sample, this clone was seen a few times. J is TRBJ1-6 and V is TRBV21-1; TRBD1 was called by the table and not checked on the DNA. TRBV21-1 is classified as a pseudogene. The CDR3 has 17 residues. In nucleotides, the CDR3 is TGTGCCAGCAGCAAAGACGTCGACAGGGTGTATAATTCACCCCTCCACTTT. Translating it yields CASSKDVDRVYNSPLHF.

This clone was seen only once. V gene TRBV18 combines with J gene TRBJ1-1; 9 bases are a match to TRBD1. The CDR3 is 14 residues long. V shed 6 bases and J 5 bases; nucleotides not matched to a gene: 7. Germline V gene lookup returns CDR1 KGHSH and CDR2 LQKENI. For the CDR3, the DNA is TGTGCCAGCTCCCTCGGACAGGGGACGACTGAAGCTTTCTTT. Protein product: CASSLGQGTTEAFF.

V is TRBV30 and J is TRBJ1-2, with D possibly TRBD1 on 5 matching bases. V shed 4 bases and J shed 8 bases, with 14 bases lying between them. Germline assignment: CDR1 GTSNPN and CDR2 SVGIG (reference sequence). CDR3 size: 12 residues. The CDR3 loop reads CAWNPGRGGYTF. CDR3 nucleotides: TGTGCCTGGAATCCGGGTAGGGGCGGCTACACCTTC.

This chain joins TRBV5-1 and TRBJ2-2; possibly TRBD2 for D (6 bases). This CDR3 is 14 amino acids long. Trimming stripped 5 bases from V and 2 bases from J, with 10 bases between. Germline V gene lookup returns CDR1 SGHRS and CDR2 YFSETQ. The CDR3: CASRGGVNTGELFF. The CDR3 DNA reads as TGCGCCAGCAGGGGGGGAGTCAACACCGGGGAGCTGTTTTTT. Full variable domain (remainder filled in from reference TRBV5-1 and TRBJ2-2): KAGVTQTPRYLIKTRGQQVTLSCSPISGHRSVSWYQQTPGQGLQFLFEYFSETQRNKGNFPGRFSGRQFSNSRSEMNVSTLELGDSALYLCASRGGVNTGELFFGEGSRLTVL.